The T cell receptor (beta chain) under discussion was sequenced for a study of cytomegalovirus exposure and HLA in healthy donors. About the study: HLA-typed donors were the source of 80 million to 90 million unique TCRs, which an early data release held.

Study-wide points: Specificity of three CMV-associated chains for CMV antigens was verified in vitro. For most TCR beta V segments, an earlier analysis put the productive rate at about 90% or about 30% of the time. A later analysis linked a missense DCLRE1C variant to TCR beta V- and J-gene trimming.

Details on this clone: Its antigen is still unknown.

PCR used 60 Vbeta primers and 13 Jbeta primers. Here immunoSEQ multiplex PCR was the method, and the copy in TCRdb shows in-frame clones only, minus some. The sample lists approximately 190,000 clones, roughly 74% occurring once. What was sequenced was PBMCs. This TCR was recovered from a woman between 25 and 40 years old in good health and CMV-seronegative.

The CDR3 nucleotides are TGTGCCAGCACCGGTAGTAGGGGGACCACTGAAGCTTTCTTT. Amino acid sequence: CASTGSRGTTEAFF. The chain links TRBV9 to TRBJ1-1, with D possibly being TRBD1 (6 bases). This CDR3 spans 14 amino acids. With 6 bases removed from V and 4 bases from J, the gap between germline ends came to 16 bases. From germline, CDR1 is SGDLS and CDR2 YYNGEE.